These 5 T cell receptor beta chains were sequenced from one sample in a study of siplizumab effects on memory and regulatory T cells. Sequenced by immunoSEQ multiplex PCR; TCRdb stores in-frame clones only, minus some. The sample consists of about 100,000 clones, 75% to 95% of them appearing once. Sequencing was performed on CD4+ T cells sorted from blood. The source of these receptors is a human donor in good health. Some clones in this sample may be carry-over from other donors' samples.

The chain joins TRBV19 to TRBJ2-3, with D tentatively TRBD2 (5 bases). This CDR3 is 14 amino acids long. Trimming stripped 3 bases from V and 4 bases from J, with 11 bases between. The germline V gene has CDR1 LNHDA and CDR2 SQIVND (reference sequence). The CDR3, as DNA: TGTGCCAGTAGTATGGAGGTAGCATCAGATACGCAGTATTTT. Protein sequence: CASSMEVASDTQYF.

The V and J genes are TRBV19 and TRBJ2-5, with D tentatively TRBD1 (6 bases). V lost 7 bases, J lost 2 bases, and 17 bases lay in between. The CDR3 has 15 amino acids. The germline gives CDR1 LNHDA, CDR2 SQIVND (reference sequence). The CDR3 nucleotides read TGTGCCAGTACCCTAACGTGGGGGCAGCAAGAGACCCAGTACTTC. Its protein product is CASTLTWGQQETQYF. Together with reference TRBV19 and TRBJ2-5, the CDR3 gives the full variable domain: DGGITQSPKYLFRKEGQNVTLSCEQNLNHDAMYWYRQDPGQGLRLIYYSQIVNDFQKGDIAEGYSVSREKKESFPLTVTSAQKNPTAFYLCASTLTWGQQETQYFGPGTRLLVL.

The chain is built from TRBV9 and TRBJ2-7, with D unresolved. This CDR3 region has 15 residues. The V gene's germline CDR1 is SGDLS and CDR2 YYNGEE. V shed 0 bases and J shed 6 bases, with 16 bases lying between them. The CDR3 reads CASSVVSPSRSEQYF. The CDR3 DNA is TGTGCCAGCAGCGTAGTATCTCCATCGCGGAGCGAGCAGTACTTC.

CDR3 protein: CASKRASELADTQYF. In DNA form, the CDR3 reads TGTGCCAGCAAGAGGGCTAGCGAGTTGGCAGATACGCAGTATTTT. This chain uses TRBV6-1 with TRBJ2-3; D perhaps matches TRBD2 (6 bases). V lost 7 bases, J lost 4 bases, and 18 bases lay in between. Germline V gene sequence: CDR1 MNHNS, CDR2 SASEGT. The CDR3 runs to 15 residues.

The rearrangement joins TRBV2 to TRBJ2-7, with D possibly being TRBD2 (5 bases). The germline gives CDR1 SNHLY, CDR2 FYNNEI. This CDR3 spans 14 amino acids. Trimming pared 4 bases from V and 6 bases from J, leaving 16 bases between. The chain's CDR3 is CASSAEGGVGEQYF. CDR3 sequence (DNA): TGTGCCAGCAGTGCTGAGGGTGGGGTAGGCGAGCAGTACTTC. Based on the CDR3 plus reference TRBV2 and TRBJ2-7, the full variable domain is EPEVTQTPSHQVTQMGQEVILRCVPISNHLYFYWYRQILGQKVEFLVSFYNNEISEKSEIFDDQFSVERPDGSNFTLKIRSTKLEDSAMYFCASSAEGGVGEQYFGPGTRLTVT.